This TCR beta chain originates from a study of technical replicates of blood from several donors. V was pared by 8 bases and J by 2 bases, with 13 bases between. This CDR3 comprises 14 residues. Profiling relied on immunoSEQ multiplex PCR, and the TCRdb table lists in-frame clones only, not all of them. The sample lists around 69,000 clones; about 86% were seen once. The sample was PBMCs. This TCR was sampled from a human donor in good health. Some clones in this sample may be carry-over from other donors' samples. The chain carries TRBV23-1 and TRBJ1-5; no reliable D call. TRBV23-1 is placed among ORFs of uncertain function. CDR3 amino acids: CASFRHYRNQPQHF. CDR3 DNA: TGCGCCAGCTTTAGACATTATCGCAATCAGCCCCAGCATTTT.